The 18 T cell receptor beta chains below were found in one sample sequenced in a study of cytomegalovirus exposure and HLA in healthy donors. Use of 60 Vbeta and 13 Jbeta primers characterized the PCR. Data came from immunoSEQ multiplex PCR; TCRdb stores just in-frame clones and leaves some out. The profile shows about 120,000 clones, 75% to 90% of them singletons. The material sequenced was PBMCs. The receptors were sampled from a man in his forties or fifties in good health and CMV-seronegative.

As concerns this clone: Sequence at one end of the junction differs from germline and may be a read error. The chain carries TRBV4-3 and TRBJ1-1, with unresolved D. CDR1 and CDR2 from the germline V gene are LGHNA and YSLEER. This CDR3 has 15 amino acids. CDR3 coding DNA: TGCGCCAGCAGCCGAGGGCTCTCCCCTGCCACTCAAGCTTTCTTT. Protein: CASSRGLSPATQAFF.

The chain joins TRBV6-5 to TRBJ1-4; D is possibly TRBD1 (6 bases). Germline V gene data show CDR1 as MNHEY and CDR2 as SVGAGI. This CDR3 region has 15 residues. Trimming left V 2 bases short and J 4 bases short, with 11 bases between. The CDR3 reads CASSYRGAFNEKLFF. In nucleotides, the CDR3 is TGTGCCAGCAGTTACCGGGGGGCGTTTAATGAAAAACTGTTTTTT.

CDR3 loop: CASSLDGVSTDTQYF. DNA for the CDR3: TGCGCCAGCAGCTTGGACGGGGTTAGCACAGATACGCAGTATTTT. The chain employs TRBV5-1 and TRBJ2-3; maybe TRBD2 (5 bases). The length of the CDR3 is 15 residues. Deletions cut 0 bases from V and 0 bases from J, with 8 bases between. The germline V gene has CDR1 SGHRS and CDR2 YFSETQ.

V gene TRBV5-4 combines with J gene TRBJ2-3; 8 bases align to TRBD1. The germline V gene has CDR1 SGHNT and CDR2 YYREEE (reference sequence). The ends lost 5 bases at V and 3 bases at J; junction bases unmatched: 11. This CDR3 is built from 16 residues. The CDR3 nucleotides are TGTGCCAGCAGAACCGGACAGGGAAAGACTACAGATACGCAGTATTTT. The encoded protein is CASRTGQGKTTDTQYF.

This clone has just a few counts. The V gene is TRBV6-4, the J gene TRBJ1-1, with D perhaps TRBD1 (6 bases). Trimming removed 4 bases at V and 2 bases at J, with 17 bases between. This CDR3 has 16 residues. Germline-derived CDR1 and CDR2 are MRHNA and SNTAGT. The CDR3 sequence: CASSASSGTYNTEAFF. The CDR3 DNA follows: TGTGCCAGCAGTGCCTCCTCCGGGACATATAACACTGAAGCTTTCTTT.

This clone was seen once. The chain links TRBV4-1 to TRBJ1-2; a weak D match, TRBD1 (6 bases). Germline values: CDR1 MGHRA, CDR2 YSYEKL. Trimming removed 3 bases from V and 4 bases from J, with 12 bases in between. This CDR3 has 14 residues. CDR3 DNA: TGCGCCAGCAGCCATACAGGGTTGGCCTATGGCTACACCTTC. This translates into CASSHTGLAYGYTF.

Comments on this clone: Other nucleotide sequences from this sample produce the same CDR3. This chain connects TRBV5-1 to TRBJ1-1, with TRBD1 matching 8 bases. The ends lost 0 bases at V and 4 bases at J; junction bases unmatched: 5. This CDR3 comprises 15 residues. Germline values: CDR1 SGHRS, CDR2 YFSETQ. The CDR3 region is CASSLVGQAGTEAFF. Here the CDR3 DNA reads TGCGCCAGCAGCTTGGTGGGACAGGCGGGCACTGAAGCTTTCTTT.

The rearrangement links TRBV6-6 to TRBJ2-3; 11 bases line up with TRBD1. The CDR3 runs to 16 residues. V lost 6 bases and J lost 6; bases outside the gene matches: 11. Per germline, CDR1 MNHNY and CDR2 SVGAGI (reference sequence). The CDR3 spells CASRDSGTGGRDTQYF. The CDR3 DNA reads TGTGCCAGCAGGGATTCTGGGACAGGGGGAAGGGATACGCAGTATTTT.

This rearrangement joins TRBV6-6 to TRBJ2-7; TRBD2 agrees at 7 bases. From germline, CDR1 is MNHNY and CDR2 SVGAGI (reference sequence). CDR3 length: 14 residues. V dropped 8 bases and J dropped 2; count of bases not matched to a gene: 9. CDR3 in amino acids: CASRERGLTYEQYF. Here the CDR3 DNA reads TGTGCCAGCCGGGAGCGGGGTCTTACCTACGAGCAGTACTTC.

J is TRBJ2-5 and V is TRBV7-8, with no clear D. This CDR3 comprises 15 residues. The germline V gene encodes CDR1 SGHVS and CDR2 FQNEAQ. V gave up 2 bases and J gave up 0 bases, with 10 bases separating them. The CDR3 protein is CASSLTYEDQETQYF. The CDR3 nucleotides are TGTGCCAGCAGCTTAACCTATGAGGACCAAGAGACCCAGTACTTC. The complete variable domain, with remaining parts taken from reference TRBV7-8 and TRBJ2-5, reads GAGVSQSPRYKVAKRGQDVALRCDPISGHVSLFWYQQALGQGPEFLTYFQNEAQLDKSGLPSDRFFAERPEGSVSTLKIQRTQQEDSAVYLCASSLTYEDQETQYFGPGTRLLVL.

This sequence joins TRBV6-5 and TRBJ2-2; 7 nucleotides align to TRBD2. Looked up from germline, CDR1 is MNHEY and CDR2 is SVGAGI. This CDR3 is 14 amino acids long. J lost 7 bases, V lost 7 bases, and 9 bases had no gene match. CDR3 in amino acids: CASTLGGRGGELFF. Here the CDR3 DNA reads TGTGCCAGCACCCTGGGAGGGCGGGGCGGGGAGCTGTTTTTT.

V usage is TRBV6-5 and J usage is TRBJ2-5; a weak D match, TRBD2 (6 bases). The CDR3 contains 15 residues. In germline, CDR1 is MNHEY, CDR2 SVGAGI. The V end was cut by 0 bases, the J end by 4 bases, with 12 bases between. The CDR3 DNA sequence: TGTGCCAGCAGTTACTCCCGACTAGGAGGAGAGACCCAGTACTTC. Translating it yields CASSYSRLGGETQYF.

In the case of this clone: The DNA is omitted, as the CDR3 cannot be located on it reliably, and the CDR3 follows TCRdb's listing. This chain uses TRBV10-3 with TRBJ2-3; TRBD2, the table's D call, was not compared with the DNA. In germline, CDR1 is ENHRY, CDR2 SYGVKD. The CDR3 numbers 12 amino acids, ends counted. CDR3 sequence reads: CAVAGGSDTRYF.

The chain combines TRBV6-5 with TRBJ2-5; D remains ambiguous. The CDR3 spans 14 residues. Trimming stripped 3 bases from V and 2 bases from J, with 10 bases between. Germline V gives CDR1 MNHEY, CDR2 SVGAGI. This CDR3 is CASSYSSLQETQYF. CDR3 in DNA: TGTGCCAGCAGTTATAGCAGTCTACAAGAGACCCAGTACTTC.

V and J are TRBV5-1 and TRBJ1-5; D might be TRBD1 (5 bases). The germline V gene has CDR1 SGHRS and CDR2 YFSETQ. The CDR3 runs to 15 residues. V gave up 3 bases and J gave up 6 bases, with 16 bases separating them. The CDR3 reads CASSSGGEASQPQHF. CDR3 nucleotide sequence: TGCGCCAGCAGCTCTGGGGGGGAAGCGAGTCAGCCCCAGCATTTT.

The CDR3 spells CASSGTSLIADTQYF. As DNA, the CDR3 is TGTGCCAGCAGTGGTACTAGCTTGATCGCAGATACGCAGTATTTT. J is TRBJ2-3 and V is TRBV2; D may be TRBD2 (6 bases). CDR1 SNHLY and CDR2 FYNNEI come from the germline V gene. This CDR3 is built from 15 residues. Trimming left V 4 bases short and J 4 bases short, with 15 bases between.

The genes are TRBV4-1 and TRBJ2-1, with D perhaps matching TRBD2 (7 bases). Germline CDR1 is MGHRA and CDR2 is YSYEKL. The CDR3 is 15 amino acids. Trimming took 6 bases from V and 7 from J, leaving 19 bases between them. CDR3 loop: CASRPIGGVWNEQFF. The CDR3 DNA sequence: TGCGCCAGCAGACCAATAGGGGGGGTGTGGAATGAGCAGTTCTTC.

The chain links TRBV1 to TRBJ2-3; the table gives TRBD2 as D, unverified against the DNA. TRBV1 represents a pseudogene. CDR3 length: 15 amino acids. In DNA, the CDR3 is TGCACCAGCAGCCAGAGCACTAGCGGCACAGATACGCAGTATTTT. Translation gives CTSSQSTSGTDTQYF.